This TCR beta chain was observed in a study of blood T cell repertoires in COVID-19 (dated by TCRdb to 2018 to 2020). Notes on the research overall: Samples covering the acute and convalescent phases of COVID-19 were provided by collaborators in the United States, Italy and Spain. The material from the prospective study consisted of cDNA or gDNA derived from T cells, B-cell-depleted T cells, or PBMCs. The dataset comprised deeply sampled blood TCRbeta repertoires from subjects exposed to, actively infected with, or recovered from COVID-19. A freely available public database, intended as a resource for researchers studying the immune response to SARS-CoV-2, is where the repertoires were released. The samples were drawn from the first 160 participants of the ongoing ImmuneRACE study and from 950 to 1,500 subjects provided by 6 global collaborators. A de-identified subject ID, COVID-19 status, age in years and sex were almost always included in the sample metadata. Where available, HLA class I and class II types were obtained from metadata supplied by the sample provider rather than from assay-based typing.

Comment on this clone: Its specific antigen is unknown. There are no base qualities to consult, and no much larger clone falls within one base.

TCRbeta CDR3 regions were amplified from genomic DNA by means of the immunoSEQ Assay, a bias-controlled multiplex PCR. As for the original processing: The number of nucleated cells in each sample was estimated by amplification of reference gene primers within the assay. Sequence reads were collapsed and filtered to measure the absolute abundance of every unique TCRbeta CDR3 rearrangement. For each sample, productive Simpson clonality was calculated as the square root of Simpson's diversity index over productive rearrangements. Sourced from immuneACCESS, this table was stored by TCRdb with only in-frame sequences that have V and J called. A share of the clones is absent; for the studies checked, an unresolved V gene accounts for under half, and the remainder has no known explanation. That table gives V, J and clone size, and the DNA gave D and trimming. The sample has hundreds of thousands of clones on record, about 84% of them singletons. Together, the top ten hold approximately 7.9% of the sample.

Whole blood was collected in K2EDTA tubes by collaborating institutions according to the institutions' own protocols. For TCRbeta analysis, collaborators shipped samples as frozen whole blood, isolated PBMCs, or DNA extracted from either of those sample types. The research as a whole found: How much clinical and demographic metadata was included differed by source and by participant, and the metadata was provided uncurated.

From cysteine to phenylalanine, the CDR3 is 15 amino acids long. Only the CDR3 part of the read is kept: 45 bases, read in frame from the first base. In the germline V gene, CDR1 corresponds to MNHNS and CDR2 to SASEGT. Deletion took 2 bases off V and 3 bases off J, with a span of 11 bases between the germline ends. The sequence links TRBV6-1 to TRBJ2-1, with TRBD1 tentatively as D gene (5 bases match). The material sequenced was peripheral blood. The source is a woman aged 80 or over with acute or convalescent COVID-19. The bases are TGTGCCAGCAGTGAAAGTCAGGGCAACTACAATGAGCAGTTCTTC. It translates to CASSESQGNYNEQFF.